The next 7 T cell receptor beta chains were all read from a single sample in a study of CD8+ T cells in alopecia areata. Treatment in this sample: oral pan-JAK inhibitor, 5-10 mg twice daily. RNA extraction and reverse transcription yielded cDNA as sequencing template. The assay was immunoSEQ multiplex PCR, and TCRdb's table has in-frame clones only and misses some. The table lists approximately 110,000 clones, roughly three fifths of them singletons. This specimen consisted of CD4+ T cells sorted from blood, obtained at week 24, from a patient treated with tofacitinib. All receptors come from a human donor with alopecia areata.

CDR3 sequence reads: CASSQEDRGRNYGYTF. For the CDR3, the DNA is TGCGCCAGCAGCCAAGAAGATCGGGGGCGGAACTATGGCTACACCTTC. The chain joins TRBV4-3 to TRBJ1-2, with D possibly matching TRBD1 (6 bases). V shed 0 bases and J shed 2 bases, with 13 bases lying between them. Germline V gene data show CDR1 as LGHNA and CDR2 as YSLEER. This CDR3 is built from 16 residues.

This clone occurred a few times. The rearrangement uses TRBV21-1 and TRBJ1-1. TRBV21-1 is a pseudogene locus. The CDR3 covers 17 residues. CDR3 loop: CASSKEGDPGANTEAFF. DNA of the CDR3: TGTGCCAGCAGCAAAGAGGGGGACCCGGGGGCGAACACTGAAGCTTTCTTT.

This chain connects TRBV5-1 to TRBJ2-3, with D hard to call. The CDR3 consists of 14 residues. V was cut by 1 base and J by 0 bases, with 6 bases left in between. The germline V gene has CDR1 SGHRS and CDR2 YFSETQ. The CDR3 spells CASSLRASTDTQYF. As DNA, the CDR3 is TGCGCCAGCAGCTTGAGGGCAAGCACAGATACGCAGTATTTT.

J is TRBJ1-2 and V is TRBV18, with 9 bases lining up with TRBD1. Germline V gives CDR1 KGHSH, CDR2 LQKENI. This CDR3 region has 16 residues. Unmatched junction bases numbered 11, after V lost 3 bases and J lost 6 bases. The chain's CDR3 is CASSPGQGIEVDGYTF. The DNA of the CDR3 is TGTGCCAGCTCACCCGGACAGGGGATCGAAGTAGATGGCTACACCTTC.

A single count supports this clone. The chain is built from TRBV4-3 and TRBJ2-1; a possible D gene is TRBD1 (5 bases). Trimming shortened V by 0 bases and J by 7 bases, and 10 bases separated the two germline ends. The germline V gene encodes CDR1 LGHNA and CDR2 YSLEER. The CDR3 totals 14 residues. The CDR3 loop is CASSQEGRVNEQFF. The CDR3 DNA reads TGCGCCAGCAGCCAAGAGGGCAGGGTAAATGAGCAGTTCTTC.

V gene TRBV4-1 combines with J gene TRBJ2-7; D unclear. The length of the CDR3 is 13 residues. In germline, CDR1 is MGHRA, CDR2 YSYEKL. V lost 1 base and J 3 bases, leaving 7 bases between the germline ends. CDR3 amino acids: CASSQVASYEQYF. CDR3 in DNA: TGCGCCAGCAGCCAAGTCGCCAGCTACGAGCAGTACTTC.

The V gene is TRBV5-6, the J gene TRBJ2-6; 8 nucleotides align to TRBD1. The CDR3 totals 18 residues. The germline V gene has CDR1 SGHDT and CDR2 YYEEEE. The V gene end was trimmed by 4 bases and the J gene end by 0 bases; junction bases not matched to a gene: 9. CDR3 sequence (DNA): TGTGCCAGCAGCCCACGACAGGGGACGTACTCTGGGGCCAACGTCCTGACTTTC. It is translated as CASSPRQGTYSGANVLTF.